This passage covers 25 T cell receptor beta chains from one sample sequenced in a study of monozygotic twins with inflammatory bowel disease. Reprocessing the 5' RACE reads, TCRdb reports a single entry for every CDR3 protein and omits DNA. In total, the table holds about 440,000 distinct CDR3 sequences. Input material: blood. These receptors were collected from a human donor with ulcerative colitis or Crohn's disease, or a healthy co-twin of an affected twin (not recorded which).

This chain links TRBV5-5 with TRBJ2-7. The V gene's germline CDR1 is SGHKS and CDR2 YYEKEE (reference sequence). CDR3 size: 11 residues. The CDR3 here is CASSPPNEQYF.

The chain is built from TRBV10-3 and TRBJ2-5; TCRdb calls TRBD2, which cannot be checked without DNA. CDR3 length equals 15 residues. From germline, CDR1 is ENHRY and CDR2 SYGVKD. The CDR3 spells CAISGRLAEQETQYF.

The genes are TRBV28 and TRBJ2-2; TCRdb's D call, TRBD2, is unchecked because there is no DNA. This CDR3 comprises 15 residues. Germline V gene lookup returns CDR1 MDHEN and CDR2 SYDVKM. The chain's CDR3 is CASSLRLGTASGSSF.

The CDR3 reads CASHQGGSGEKLFF. The gene calls are TRBV18 and TRBJ1-4; TCRdb selects TRBD1, and the lack of DNA leaves this call unchecked. The CDR3 runs to 14 residues. Germline CDR1 KGHSH, CDR2 LQKENI.

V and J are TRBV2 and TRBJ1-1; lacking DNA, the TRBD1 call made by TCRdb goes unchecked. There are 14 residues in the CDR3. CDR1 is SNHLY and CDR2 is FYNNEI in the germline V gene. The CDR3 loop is CASKPGPSNTEAFF.

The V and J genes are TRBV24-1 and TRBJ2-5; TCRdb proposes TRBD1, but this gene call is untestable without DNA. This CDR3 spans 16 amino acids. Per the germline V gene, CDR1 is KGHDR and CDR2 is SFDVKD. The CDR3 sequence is CATSDFRPGGVKTQYF.

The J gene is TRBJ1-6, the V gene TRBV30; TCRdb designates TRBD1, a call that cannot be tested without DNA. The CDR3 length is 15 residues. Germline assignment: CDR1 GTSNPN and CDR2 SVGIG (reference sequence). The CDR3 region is CAWSVAGTGRSPLHF.

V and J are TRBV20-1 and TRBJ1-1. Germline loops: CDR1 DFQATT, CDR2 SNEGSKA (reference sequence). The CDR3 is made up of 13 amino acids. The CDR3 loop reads CSARQDENTEAFF.

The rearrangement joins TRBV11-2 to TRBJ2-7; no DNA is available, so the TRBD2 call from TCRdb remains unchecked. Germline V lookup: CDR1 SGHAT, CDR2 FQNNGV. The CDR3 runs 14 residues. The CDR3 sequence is CASSLLRETYEQYF.

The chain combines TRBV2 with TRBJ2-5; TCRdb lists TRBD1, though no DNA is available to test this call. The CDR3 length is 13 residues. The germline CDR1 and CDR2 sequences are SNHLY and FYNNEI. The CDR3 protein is CASSGGSGETQYF.

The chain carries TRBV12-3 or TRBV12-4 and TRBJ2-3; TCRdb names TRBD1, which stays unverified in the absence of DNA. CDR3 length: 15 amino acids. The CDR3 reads CASSPTGLGTDTQYF.

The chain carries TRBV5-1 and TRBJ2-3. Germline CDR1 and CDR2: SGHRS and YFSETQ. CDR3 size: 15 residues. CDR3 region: CASSLDGLAADTQYF.

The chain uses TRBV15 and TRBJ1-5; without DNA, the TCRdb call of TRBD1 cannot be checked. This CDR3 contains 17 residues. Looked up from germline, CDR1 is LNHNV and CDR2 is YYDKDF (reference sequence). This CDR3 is CATSGGSGTGLRGPQHF.

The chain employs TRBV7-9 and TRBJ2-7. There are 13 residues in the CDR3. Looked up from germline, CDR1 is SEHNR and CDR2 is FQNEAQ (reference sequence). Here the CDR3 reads CASSSGSYYEQYF.

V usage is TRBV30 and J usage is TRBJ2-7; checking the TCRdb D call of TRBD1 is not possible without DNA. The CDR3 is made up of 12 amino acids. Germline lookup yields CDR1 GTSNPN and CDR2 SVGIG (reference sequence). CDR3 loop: CAIRTGVYEQYF.

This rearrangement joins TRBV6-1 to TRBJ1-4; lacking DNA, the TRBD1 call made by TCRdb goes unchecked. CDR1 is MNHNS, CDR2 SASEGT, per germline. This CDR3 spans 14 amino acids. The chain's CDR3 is CASNPGGSDEKLFF.

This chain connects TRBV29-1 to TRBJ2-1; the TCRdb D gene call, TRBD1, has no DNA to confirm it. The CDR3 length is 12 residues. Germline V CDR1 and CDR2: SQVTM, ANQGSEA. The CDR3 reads CSVERGFNEQFF.

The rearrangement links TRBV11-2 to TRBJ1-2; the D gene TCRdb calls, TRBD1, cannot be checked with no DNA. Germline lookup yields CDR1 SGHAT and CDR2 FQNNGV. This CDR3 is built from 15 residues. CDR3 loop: CASSSPGQGFYGYTF.

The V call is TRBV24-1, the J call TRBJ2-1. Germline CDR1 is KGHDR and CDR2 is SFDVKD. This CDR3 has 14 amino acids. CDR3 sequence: CATSDPEISNEQFF.

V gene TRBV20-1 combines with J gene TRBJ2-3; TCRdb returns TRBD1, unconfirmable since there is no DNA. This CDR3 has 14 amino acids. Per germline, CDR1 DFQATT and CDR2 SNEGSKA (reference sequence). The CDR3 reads CSAPPGPSTDTQYF.

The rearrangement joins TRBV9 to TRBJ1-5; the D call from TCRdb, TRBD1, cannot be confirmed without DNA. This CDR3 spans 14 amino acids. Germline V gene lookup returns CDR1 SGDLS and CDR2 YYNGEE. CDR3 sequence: CASSVGQGGQPQHF.

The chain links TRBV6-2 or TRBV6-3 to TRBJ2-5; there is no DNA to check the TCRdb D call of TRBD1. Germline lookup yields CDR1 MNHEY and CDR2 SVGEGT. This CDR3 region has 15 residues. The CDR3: CASRRSGGGFETQYF.

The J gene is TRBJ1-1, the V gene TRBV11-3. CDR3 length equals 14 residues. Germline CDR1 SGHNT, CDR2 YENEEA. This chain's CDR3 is CASSLGSAATEAFF.

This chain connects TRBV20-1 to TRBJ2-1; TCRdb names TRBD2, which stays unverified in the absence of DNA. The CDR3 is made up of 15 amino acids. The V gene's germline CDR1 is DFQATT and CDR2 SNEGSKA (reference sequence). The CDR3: CSARVPGLANDEQFF.

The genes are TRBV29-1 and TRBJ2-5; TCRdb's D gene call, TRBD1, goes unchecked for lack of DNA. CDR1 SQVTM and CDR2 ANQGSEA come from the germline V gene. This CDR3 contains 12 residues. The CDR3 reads CSVGGSSRTQYF.